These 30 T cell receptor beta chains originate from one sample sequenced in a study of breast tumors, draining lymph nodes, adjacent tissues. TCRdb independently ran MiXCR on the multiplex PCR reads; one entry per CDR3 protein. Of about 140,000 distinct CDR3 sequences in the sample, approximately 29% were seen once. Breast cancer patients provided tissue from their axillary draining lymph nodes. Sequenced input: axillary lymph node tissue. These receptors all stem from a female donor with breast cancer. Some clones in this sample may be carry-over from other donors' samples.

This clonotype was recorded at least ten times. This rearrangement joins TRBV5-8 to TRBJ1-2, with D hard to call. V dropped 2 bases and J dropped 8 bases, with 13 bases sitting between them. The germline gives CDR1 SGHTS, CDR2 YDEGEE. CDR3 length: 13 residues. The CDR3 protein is CASSLSAVVGYTF. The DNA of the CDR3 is TGTGCCAGCAGCTTATCAGCGGTCGTCGGCTACACCTTC.

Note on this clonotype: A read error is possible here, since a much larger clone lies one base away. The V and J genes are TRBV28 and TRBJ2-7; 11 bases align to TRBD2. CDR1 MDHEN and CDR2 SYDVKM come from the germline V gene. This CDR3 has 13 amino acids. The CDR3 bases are TGTGCCAGCAGTGTACTAGCGGGAGACGAGCACTACTTC. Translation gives CASSVLAGDEHYF.

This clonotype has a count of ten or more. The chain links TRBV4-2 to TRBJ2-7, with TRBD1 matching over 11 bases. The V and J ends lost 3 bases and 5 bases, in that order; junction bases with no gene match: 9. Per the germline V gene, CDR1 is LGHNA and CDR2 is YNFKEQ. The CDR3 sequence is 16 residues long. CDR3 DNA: TGTGCCAGCAGCCAGGTCTTGGGACAGGGGGTCCACGAGCAGTACGTC. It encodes CASSQVLGQGVHEQYV.

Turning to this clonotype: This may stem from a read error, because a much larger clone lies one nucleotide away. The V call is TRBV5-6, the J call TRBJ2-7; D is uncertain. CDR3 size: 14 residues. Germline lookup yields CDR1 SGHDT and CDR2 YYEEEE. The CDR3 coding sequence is TGTGCCAGCAGCTACGCCGGCGCATACTACGAGCAGCACGTC. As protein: CASSYAGAYYEQHV.

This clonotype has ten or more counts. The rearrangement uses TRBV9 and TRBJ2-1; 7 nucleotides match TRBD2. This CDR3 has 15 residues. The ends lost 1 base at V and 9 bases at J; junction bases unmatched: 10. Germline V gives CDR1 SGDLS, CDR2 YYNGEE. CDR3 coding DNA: TGTGCCAGCAGCGTAAGCGGGACCTCGGGGGGTGAGCAGTTCTTC. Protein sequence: CASSVSGTSGGEQFF.

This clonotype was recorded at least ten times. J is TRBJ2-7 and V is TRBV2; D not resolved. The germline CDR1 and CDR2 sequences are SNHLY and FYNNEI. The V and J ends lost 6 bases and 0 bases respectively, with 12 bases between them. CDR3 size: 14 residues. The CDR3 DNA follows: TGTGCCAGCAGGCGGACGGGCAGCTCCTACGAGCAGTACTTC. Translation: CASRRTGSSYEQYF.

This CDR3 is CASSANAYEQYF. The CDR3 DNA reads TGTGCCAGCAGTGCCAACGCCTACGAGCAGTACTTC. This chain joins TRBV12-3 or TRBV12-4 and TRBJ2-7; no clear D gene. The V and J ends lost 5 bases and 2 bases respectively, with 7 bases between them. This CDR3 contains 12 residues.

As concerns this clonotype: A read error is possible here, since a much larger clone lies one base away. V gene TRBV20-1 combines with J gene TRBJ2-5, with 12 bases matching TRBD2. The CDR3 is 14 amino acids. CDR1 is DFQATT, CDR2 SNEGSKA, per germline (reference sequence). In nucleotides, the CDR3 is TGCAGTGCTGGTAGACTAGCGGGGGAAGACACCCAGTACTTC. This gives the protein CSAGRLAGEDTQYF.

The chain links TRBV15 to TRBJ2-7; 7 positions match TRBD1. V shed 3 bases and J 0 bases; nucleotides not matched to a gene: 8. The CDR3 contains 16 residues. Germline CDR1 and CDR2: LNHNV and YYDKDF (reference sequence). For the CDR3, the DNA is TGTGCCACCAGCAGGGACCGGGACAGAAGCTCCTACGAGCAGTACTTC. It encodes CATSRDRDRSSYEQYF.

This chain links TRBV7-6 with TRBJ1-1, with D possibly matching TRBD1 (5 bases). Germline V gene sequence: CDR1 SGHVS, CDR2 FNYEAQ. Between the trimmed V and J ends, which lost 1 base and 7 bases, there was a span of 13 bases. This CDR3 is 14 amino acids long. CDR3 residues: CASSLGPGTYEAFF. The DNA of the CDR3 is TGTGCCAGCAGCTTAGGCCCCGGGACCTATGAAGCTTTCTTT.

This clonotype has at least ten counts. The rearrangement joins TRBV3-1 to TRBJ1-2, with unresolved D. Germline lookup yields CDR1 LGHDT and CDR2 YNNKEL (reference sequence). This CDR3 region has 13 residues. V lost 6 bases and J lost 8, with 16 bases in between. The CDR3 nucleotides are TGTGCCAGCAGTACTCGGGAGGGTGGAGGCTACACCTTC. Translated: CASSTREGGGYTF.

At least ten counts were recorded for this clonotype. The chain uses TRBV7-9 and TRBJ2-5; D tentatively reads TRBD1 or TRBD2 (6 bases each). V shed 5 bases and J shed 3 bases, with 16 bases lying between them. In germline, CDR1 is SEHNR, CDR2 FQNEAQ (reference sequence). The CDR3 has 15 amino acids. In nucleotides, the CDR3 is TGTGCCAGCAGCCACAGAGGGGGGTCGGAAGAGACCCAGTACTTC. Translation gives CASSHRGGSEETQYF.

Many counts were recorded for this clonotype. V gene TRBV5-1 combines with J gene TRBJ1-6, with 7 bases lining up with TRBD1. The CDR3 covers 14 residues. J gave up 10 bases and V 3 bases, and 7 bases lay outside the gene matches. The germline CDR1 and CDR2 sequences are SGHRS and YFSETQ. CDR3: CASSSTGIRSPLHF. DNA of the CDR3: TGCGCCAGCAGCTCGACAGGGATAAGGTCACCCCTCCACTTT. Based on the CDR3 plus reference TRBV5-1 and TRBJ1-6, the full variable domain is KAGVTQTPRYLIKTRGQQVTLSCSPISGHRSVSWYQQTPGQGLQFLFEYFSETQRNKGNFPGRFSGRQFSNSRSEMNVSTLELGDSALYLCASSSTGIRSPLHFGNGTRLTVT.

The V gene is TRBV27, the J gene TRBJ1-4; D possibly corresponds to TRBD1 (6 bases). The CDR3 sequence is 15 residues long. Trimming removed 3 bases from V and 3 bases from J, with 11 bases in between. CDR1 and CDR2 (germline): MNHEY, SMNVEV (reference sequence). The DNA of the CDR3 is TGTGCCAGCAGTTTTGGGGGGCTTGCTAATGAAAAACTGTTTTTT. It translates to CASSFGGLANEKLFF.

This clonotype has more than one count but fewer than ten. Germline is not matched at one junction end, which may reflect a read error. The CDR3 DNA is TGTGCCAGTAGGGCTTCCGGGACAGTAGAATTCTACAATGAGCAGTCCTTC. This gives the protein CASRASGTVEFYNEQSF. The chain couples TRBV19 to TRBJ2-1; 7 bases align to TRBD1. Germline CDR1 reads LNHDA; CDR2 reads SQIVND (reference sequence). This CDR3 region has 17 residues.

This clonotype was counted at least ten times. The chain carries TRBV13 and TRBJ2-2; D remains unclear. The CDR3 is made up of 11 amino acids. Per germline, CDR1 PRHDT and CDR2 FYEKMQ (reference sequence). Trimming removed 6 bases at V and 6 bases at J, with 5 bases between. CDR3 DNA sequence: TGTGCCAGCAGTCTCGCCGGGGAGCTGTTTTTT. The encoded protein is CASSLAGELFF.

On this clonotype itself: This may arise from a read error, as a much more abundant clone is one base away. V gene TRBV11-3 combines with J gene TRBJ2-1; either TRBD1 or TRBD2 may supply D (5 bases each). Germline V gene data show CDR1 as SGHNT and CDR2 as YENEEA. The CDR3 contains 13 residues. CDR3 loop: CASSQGEYTEQFF. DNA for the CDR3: TGTGCCAGCAGCCAAGGGGAGTACACTGAGCAGTTCTTC.

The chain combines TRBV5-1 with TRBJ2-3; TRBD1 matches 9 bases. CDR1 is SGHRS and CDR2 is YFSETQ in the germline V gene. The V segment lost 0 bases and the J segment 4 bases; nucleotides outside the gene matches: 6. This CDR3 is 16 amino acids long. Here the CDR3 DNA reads TGCGCCAGCAGCTTGGGGGGACAGGGACCTCCAGATACGCAGTATTTT. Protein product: CASSLGGQGPPDTQYF.

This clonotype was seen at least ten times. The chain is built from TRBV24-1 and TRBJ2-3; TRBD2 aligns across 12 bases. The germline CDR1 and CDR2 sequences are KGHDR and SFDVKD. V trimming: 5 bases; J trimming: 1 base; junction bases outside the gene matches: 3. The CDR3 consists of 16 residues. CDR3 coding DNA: TGTGCCACCAGTGTCAGGACTAGCGGGGGCACAGATACGCAGTATTTT. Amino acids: CATSVRTSGGTDTQYF.

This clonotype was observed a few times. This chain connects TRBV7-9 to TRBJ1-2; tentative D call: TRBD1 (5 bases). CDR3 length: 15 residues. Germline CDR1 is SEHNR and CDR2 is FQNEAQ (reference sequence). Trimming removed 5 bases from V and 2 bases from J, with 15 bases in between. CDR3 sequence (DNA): TGTGCCAGCAGCAGTGAACTCCGACAGAACTATGGCTACACCTTC. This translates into CASSSELRQNYGYTF.

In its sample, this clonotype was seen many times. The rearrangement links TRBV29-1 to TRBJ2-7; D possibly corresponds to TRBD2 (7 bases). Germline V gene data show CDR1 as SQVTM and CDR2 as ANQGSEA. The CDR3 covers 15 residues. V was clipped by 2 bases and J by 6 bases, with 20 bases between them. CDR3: CSVESGGGVEGEQYF. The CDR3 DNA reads TGCAGCGTTGAATCAGGAGGGGGGGTTGAGGGCGAGCAGTACTTC.

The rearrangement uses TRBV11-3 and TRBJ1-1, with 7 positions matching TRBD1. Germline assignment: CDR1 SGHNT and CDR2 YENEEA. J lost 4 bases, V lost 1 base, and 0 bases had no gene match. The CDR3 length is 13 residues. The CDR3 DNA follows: TGTGCCAGCAGCTTAGGGGACAGCACTGAAGCTTTCTTT. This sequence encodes CASSLGDSTEAFF.

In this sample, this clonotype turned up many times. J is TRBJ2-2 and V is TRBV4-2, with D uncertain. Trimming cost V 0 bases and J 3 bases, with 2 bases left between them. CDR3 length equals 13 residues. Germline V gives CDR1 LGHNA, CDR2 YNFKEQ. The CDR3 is CASSQDYTGELFF. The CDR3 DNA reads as TGTGCCAGCAGCCAAGATTACACCGGGGAGCTGTTTTTT.

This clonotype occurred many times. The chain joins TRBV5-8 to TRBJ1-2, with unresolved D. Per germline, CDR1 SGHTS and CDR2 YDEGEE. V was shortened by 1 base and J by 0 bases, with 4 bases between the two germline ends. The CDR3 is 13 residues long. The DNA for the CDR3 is TGTGCCAGCAGCTTGCCACCTAACTATGGCTACACCTTC. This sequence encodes CASSLPPNYGYTF.

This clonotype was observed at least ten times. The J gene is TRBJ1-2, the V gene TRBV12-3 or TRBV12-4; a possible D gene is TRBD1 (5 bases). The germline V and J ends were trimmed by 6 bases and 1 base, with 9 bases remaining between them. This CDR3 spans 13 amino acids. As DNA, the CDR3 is TGTGCCAGCAGCCGACAGATTAACTATGGCTACACCTTC. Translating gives CASSRQINYGYTF.

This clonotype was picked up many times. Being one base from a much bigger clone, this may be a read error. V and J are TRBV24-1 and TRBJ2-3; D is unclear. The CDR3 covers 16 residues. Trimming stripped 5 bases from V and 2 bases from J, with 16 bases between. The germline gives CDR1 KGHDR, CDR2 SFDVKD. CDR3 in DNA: TGTGCCACCAGTGTCCCACAGCAGCCAAACACAGATACGCAGTATTTT. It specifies CATSVPQQPNTDTQYF.

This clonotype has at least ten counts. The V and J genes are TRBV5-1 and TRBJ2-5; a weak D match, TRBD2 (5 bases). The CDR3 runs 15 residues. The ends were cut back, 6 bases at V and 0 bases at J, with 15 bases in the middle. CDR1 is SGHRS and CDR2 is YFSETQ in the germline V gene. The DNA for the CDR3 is TGCGCCAGCACCAGGAATAAGGACTACCAAGAGACCCAGTACTTC. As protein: CASTRNKDYQETQYF.

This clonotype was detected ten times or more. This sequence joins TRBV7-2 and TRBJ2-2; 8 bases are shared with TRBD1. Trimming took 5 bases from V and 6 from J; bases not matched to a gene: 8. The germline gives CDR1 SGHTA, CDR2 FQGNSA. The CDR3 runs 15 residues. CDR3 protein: CASSTVGQVAGELFF. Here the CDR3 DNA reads TGTGCCAGCAGCACCGTGGGACAGGTGGCCGGGGAGCTGTTTTTT.

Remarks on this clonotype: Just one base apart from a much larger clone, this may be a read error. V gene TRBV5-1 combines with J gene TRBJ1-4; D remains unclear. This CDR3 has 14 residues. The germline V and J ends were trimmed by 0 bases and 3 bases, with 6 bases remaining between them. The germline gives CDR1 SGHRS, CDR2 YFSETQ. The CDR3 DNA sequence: TGCGCCAGCAGCTTGGGTTCAGCTAATGAAAAACTGTTTTTT. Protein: CASSLGSANEKLFF.

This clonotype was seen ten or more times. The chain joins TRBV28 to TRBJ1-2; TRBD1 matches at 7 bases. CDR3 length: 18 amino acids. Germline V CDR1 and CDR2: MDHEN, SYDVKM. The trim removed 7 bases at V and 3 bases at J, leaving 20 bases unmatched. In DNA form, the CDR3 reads TGTGCCAGCACACCGCGGCCCCGGGACAGAAGGCCGGACTATGGCTACACCTTC. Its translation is CASTPRPRDRRPDYGYTF.